This TCR beta chain appears in the sequencing data of a study of T-cell reconstitution after alpha-beta-depleted transplantation in children. This clonotype was seen ten or more times. Its cognate antigen is unknown. CDR3 length equals 14 residues. V shed 3 bases, J shed 4 bases, and the junction held 7 bases outside the gene matches. Germline V gene data show CDR1 as DFQATT and CDR2 as SNEGSKA (reference sequence). Unique molecular identifiers were built into the TCRbeta library. TCRdb processed the PCR reads anew with MiXCR; each CDR3 protein has one entry. The data contain almost 250,000 distinct CDR3 sequences, roughly 26% of them singletons. Notes on the study in general: The high TCRbeta diversity at day 60 in some patients came from surviving recipient T cells and thymic progenitors. After transplant, at about two months, alpha-beta T cells were reportedly derived from several hundred expanded graft clones. The authors attributed T-cell counts and diversity one year after transplant mostly to newly produced T cells.

The sequences come from PBMCs, collected before TCRalphabeta/CD19-depleted stem cell transplant. The rearrangement links TRBV20-1 to TRBJ1-2, with TRBD1 matching 8 bases. This receptor was taken from a girl between 2 and 10 years old with Fanconi anemia, due to receive a stem cell transplant. CDR3 nucleotides: TGCAGTGCTAGTTCAGGACAGGGCCTCTATGGCTACACCTTC. Amino acid sequence: CSASSGQGLYGYTF.